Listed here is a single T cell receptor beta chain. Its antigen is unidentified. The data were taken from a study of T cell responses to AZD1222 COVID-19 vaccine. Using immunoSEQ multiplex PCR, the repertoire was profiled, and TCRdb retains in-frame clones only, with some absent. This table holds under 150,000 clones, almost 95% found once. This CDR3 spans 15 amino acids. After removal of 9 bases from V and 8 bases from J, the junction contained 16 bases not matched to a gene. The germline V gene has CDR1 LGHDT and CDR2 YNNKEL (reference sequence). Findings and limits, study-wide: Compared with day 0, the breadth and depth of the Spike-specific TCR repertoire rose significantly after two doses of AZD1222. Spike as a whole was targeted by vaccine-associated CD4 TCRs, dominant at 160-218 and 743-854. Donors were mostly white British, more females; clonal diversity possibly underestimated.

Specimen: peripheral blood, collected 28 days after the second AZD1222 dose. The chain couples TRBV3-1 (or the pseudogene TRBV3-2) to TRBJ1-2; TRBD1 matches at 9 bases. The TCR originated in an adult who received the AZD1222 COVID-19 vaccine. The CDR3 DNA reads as TGTGCCAGTCACCCCGGCCCGGACAGGGGCCGGGGCTACACCTTC. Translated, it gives CASHPGPDRGRGYTF.